Described below is a single T cell receptor beta chain sequence and its context. This sample was taken from a study of cytomegalovirus exposure and HLA in healthy donors. Both 60 Vbeta primers and 13 Jbeta primers went into the PCR. Authors' processing steps: A follow-up analysis tallied approximately 85 million unique TCR beta chains, roughly 9.9 million shared. The assay was immunoSEQ multiplex PCR, and TCRdb's table has in-frame clones only and misses some. D and trimming come from the DNA, and the V and J calls and clone size come from that table. The sample carries about 150,000 clones, 68% recorded once. The specimen sequenced was PBMCs. The receptor was derived from a man younger than 40 in good health and CMV-seropositive.

CDR3: CASSRRDRATPSGANVLTF. The CDR3 DNA follows: TGTGCCAGCAGCCGACGGGACAGAGCGACCCCCTCTGGGGCCAACGTCCTGACTTTC. The chain employs TRBV5-8 and TRBJ2-6; 7 nucleotides align to TRBD1. The CDR3 length is 19 residues. Germline V gives CDR1 SGHTS, CDR2 YDEGEE. V shed 4 bases, J shed 0 bases, and the junction held 13 bases outside the gene matches.